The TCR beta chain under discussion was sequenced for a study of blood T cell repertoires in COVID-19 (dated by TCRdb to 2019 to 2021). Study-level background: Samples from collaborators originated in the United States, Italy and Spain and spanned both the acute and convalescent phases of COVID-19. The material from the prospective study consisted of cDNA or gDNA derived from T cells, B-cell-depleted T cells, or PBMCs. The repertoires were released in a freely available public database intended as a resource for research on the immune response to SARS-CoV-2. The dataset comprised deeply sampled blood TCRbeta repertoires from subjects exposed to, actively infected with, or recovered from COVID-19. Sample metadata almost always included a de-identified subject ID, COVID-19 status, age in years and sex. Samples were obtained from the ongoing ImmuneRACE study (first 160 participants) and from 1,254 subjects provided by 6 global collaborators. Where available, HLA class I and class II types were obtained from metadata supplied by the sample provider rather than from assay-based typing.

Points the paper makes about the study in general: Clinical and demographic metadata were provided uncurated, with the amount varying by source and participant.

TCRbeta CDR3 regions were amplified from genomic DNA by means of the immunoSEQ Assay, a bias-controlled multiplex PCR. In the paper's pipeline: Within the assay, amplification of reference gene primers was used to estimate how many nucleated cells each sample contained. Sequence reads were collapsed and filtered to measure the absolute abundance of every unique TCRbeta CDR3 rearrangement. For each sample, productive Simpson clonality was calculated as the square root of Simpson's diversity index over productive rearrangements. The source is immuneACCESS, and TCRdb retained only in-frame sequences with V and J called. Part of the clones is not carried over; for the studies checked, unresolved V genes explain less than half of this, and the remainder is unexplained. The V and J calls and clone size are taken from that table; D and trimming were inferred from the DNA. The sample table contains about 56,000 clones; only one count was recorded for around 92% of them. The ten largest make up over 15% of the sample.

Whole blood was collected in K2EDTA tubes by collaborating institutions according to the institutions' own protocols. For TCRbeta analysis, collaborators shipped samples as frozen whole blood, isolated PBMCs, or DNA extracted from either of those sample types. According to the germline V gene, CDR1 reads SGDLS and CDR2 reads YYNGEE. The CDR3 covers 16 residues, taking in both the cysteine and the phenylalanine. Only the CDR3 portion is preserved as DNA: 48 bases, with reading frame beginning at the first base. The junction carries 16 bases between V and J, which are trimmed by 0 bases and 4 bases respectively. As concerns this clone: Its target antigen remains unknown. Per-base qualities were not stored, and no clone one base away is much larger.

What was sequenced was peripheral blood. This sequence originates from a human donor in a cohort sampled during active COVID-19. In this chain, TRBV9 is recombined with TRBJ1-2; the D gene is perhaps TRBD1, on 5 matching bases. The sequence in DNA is TGTGCCAGCAGCGTAGCTGGGGGAGGCGGCATCTATGGCTACACCTTC. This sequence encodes CASSVAGGGGIYGYTF.